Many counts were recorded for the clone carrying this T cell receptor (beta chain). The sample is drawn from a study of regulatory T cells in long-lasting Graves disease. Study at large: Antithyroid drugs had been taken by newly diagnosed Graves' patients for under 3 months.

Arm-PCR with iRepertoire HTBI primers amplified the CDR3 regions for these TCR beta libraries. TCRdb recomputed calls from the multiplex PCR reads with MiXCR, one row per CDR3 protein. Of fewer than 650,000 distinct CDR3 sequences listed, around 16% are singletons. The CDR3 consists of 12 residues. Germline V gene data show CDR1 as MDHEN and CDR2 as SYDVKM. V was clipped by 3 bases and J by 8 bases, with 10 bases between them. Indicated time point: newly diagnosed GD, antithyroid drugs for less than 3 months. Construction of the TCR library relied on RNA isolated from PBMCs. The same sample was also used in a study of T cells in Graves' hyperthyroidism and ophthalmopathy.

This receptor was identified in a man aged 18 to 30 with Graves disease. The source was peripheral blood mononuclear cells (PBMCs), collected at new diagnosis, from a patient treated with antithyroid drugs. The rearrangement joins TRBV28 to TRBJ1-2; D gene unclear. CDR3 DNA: TGTGCCAGCAGTTTTACTGTCGGGGGCTACACCTTC. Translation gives CASSFTVGGYTF.